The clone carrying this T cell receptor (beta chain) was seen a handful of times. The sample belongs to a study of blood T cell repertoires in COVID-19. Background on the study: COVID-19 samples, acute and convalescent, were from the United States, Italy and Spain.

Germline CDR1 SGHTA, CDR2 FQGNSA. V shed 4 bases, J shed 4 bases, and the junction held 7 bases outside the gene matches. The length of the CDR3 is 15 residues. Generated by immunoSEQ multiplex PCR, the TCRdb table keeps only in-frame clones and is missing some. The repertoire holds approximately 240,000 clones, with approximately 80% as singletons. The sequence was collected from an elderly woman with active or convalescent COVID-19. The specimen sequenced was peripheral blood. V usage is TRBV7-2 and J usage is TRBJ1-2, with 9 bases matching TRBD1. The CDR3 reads CASSSPAGQGYGYTF. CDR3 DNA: TGTGCCAGCAGCTCCCCCGCGGGACAGGGCTATGGCTACACCTTC.